The T cell receptor (beta chain) described here comes from a study of T cells in Graves' hyperthyroidism and ophthalmopathy. RNA transcripts provided the source from which TCR beta CDR3 regions were amplified. HTBI primers were employed in a first-round RT-PCR of the TCR CDR3. TCRdb used MiXCR to reprocess the multiplex PCR reads, holding one entry per CDR3 protein. The sample lists roughly 500,000 distinct CDR3 sequences; 20% to 25% were seen once. CDR1 and CDR2 from the germline V gene are SGHDT and YYEEEE. V shed 1 base and J shed 2 bases, with 10 bases lying between them. The CDR3 is made up of 14 amino acids.

The rearrangement uses TRBV5-6 and TRBJ2-7, with D perhaps given as TRBD1 or TRBD2 (5 bases each). The specimen sequenced was blood. The sequence was collected from a woman aged 70-85 years with Graves' ophthalmopathy. In DNA form, the CDR3 reads TGTGCCAGCAGCTTGCTTCAGGGAGCCTACGAGCAGTACTTC. Encoded protein: CASSLLQGAYEQYF.